The clone carrying this T cell receptor (beta chain) was picked up many times. The antigen is undetermined. The CDR3 runs to 13 residues. V lost 7 bases, J lost 10 bases, and 9 bases stayed unmatched. The germline gives CDR1 SQVTM, CDR2 ANQGSEA. This entry belongs to a study of molecular identifiers for immune sequencing clone quantification. Whole-study results and caveats: Spiked Jurkat TCR RNA equal to one cell could reportedly be picked out among one million naive cells.

One entry per CDR3 protein results from TCRdb running MiXCR on the PCR reads. Altogether approximately 670,000 distinct CDR3 sequences are present, just under 20% being singletons, with the ten largest covering around 0.86%. Sequencing was carried out using naive CD8+ T cells from blood, with Jurkat cell RNA spiked in. Specified subset: FACS-sorted CD8+CD4-CCR7+CD45RA+ naive T cells. The V gene is TRBV29-1, the J gene TRBJ2-4; TRBD2 matches at 11 bases. This sequence was found in a human donor in good health. Some libraries in this study had Jurkat cell RNA spiked in. CDR3 sequence: CSAYLAGGGIQYF. CDR3 nucleotide sequence: TGCAGCGCCTATCTAGCGGGAGGTGGGATTCAGTACTTC.